The entry below gives a single TCR beta chain sequence along with its context. The antigen it binds to is not known. It has no much larger one-base neighbor in the sample; base qualities were not kept. This entry is derived from a study of cytomegalovirus exposure and HLA in healthy donors listed by TCRdb under 2017. Describing the broader study: According to an earlier analysis of several hundred of the donors, some 180 million T cells yielded 117 million unique TCR beta sequences and about 300 Gb of sequence data. An early release that covered 640 HLA-typed donors contained about 300 gigabases of sequencing data and tens of millions of unique TCR sequences. The genetic ancestry cluster associated with self-reported Caucasian donors included 65% to 90% of the approximately 400 genotyped donors. The study aimed to test whether cataloging public T cell receptors could reveal signatures of past pathogen exposure. The T cell repertoires of some 700 subjects were profiled by immunosequencing and related to cytomegalovirus serostatus. In addition to the first cohort of about 650 subjects, a separate validation cohort of 100 to 150 different subjects was used. To predict cytomegalovirus infection status, the study brought together high-throughput TCR immunosequencing, statistical association of individual TCRs with disease status, and machine learning. In a later analysis, previously published TCR beta repertoires from 600 to 850 donors were re-analyzed and high-resolution HLA genotyping was added so that TCR occurrence patterns could be studied. In the later analysis, no new phenotypic data were used to find candidate immune exposures; instead, reliance was placed on TCR beta sequences and their occurrence across donors. An earlier analysis of a few hundred of the donors applied high-throughput TCR beta sequencing to assess whether each TCR beta V gene segment acted as functional or pseudogenic. Donor age, sex, ethnicity and CMV serostatus were compiled alongside the repertoire data. A later genetic analysis used genome-wide SNP genotypes for about 60% of the roughly 670 donors, treating that subset as a discovery cohort. Every discovery cohort repertoire had been produced on one sequencing platform. HLA typing included class I and class II loci at four-digit resolution. The number of typed donors differed by locus: about 620-640 for A, B, C, DRB1 and DQB1; 522 for DQA1; approximately 600 for DPA1; and roughly 470 for DPB1. Five DR-DQ haplotypes were handled as single units for association and clustering because linkage in the cohort was strong. Across about 370 genotyped donors of the cohort, an average of about 240,000 unique TCR beta nucleotide sequences per donor were sequenced, and around 20% of those sequences were non-productive. Beyond this particular receptor, the publication reports: In this cohort, only TCR beta chains were sequenced, and detectable features were limited by the absence of alpha or paired-chain data. Assigning TCR associations to individual alleles was difficult when HLA alleles, especially DR and DQ, strongly co-occurred. According to a later genetic analysis, donors in an Asian-associated ancestry cluster had fewer N-insertions in productive TCRs than the approximately 650-donor mean. According to the authors, the approach could potentially be generalized to other disease states and immunological phenotypes. The presence/absence analyses assumed that sequencing depth was roughly uniform across donors, and that assumption may not be true. While some public TCRs were present in many individuals, most TCR sequences turned up only very rarely across donors. Over 15 rarely observed V segments, including chromosome 9 orphons, were excluded from the earlier analysis of several hundred of the donors because counts were too low. Because HLA typing was unavailable for some donors at each locus, only the typed subset was used in association tests. A later analysis found that HLA-associated TCR beta chains were more clonally expanded and had lower generation probabilities than equally common non-associated chains. A total of 150 to 200 TCR beta chains were listed by the study as associated with cytomegalovirus. According to a later analysis, TCR association rates differed among HLA loci, with DRB1 alleles showing the most associated TCRs and HLA-C alleles showing the fewest. Correlated functional status among segregating V segments might reflect linkage disequilibrium, but an unknown experimental factor could not be ruled out. Most CMV-associated TCR beta chains appeared to be HLA-restricted in a later analysis, and the HLA associations seemed to be driven largely by CMV exposure. The sequencing pipeline was judged likely to have produced a cluster of highly shared sequence variants as a technical artifact. In an earlier analysis of over 550 of the donors, most TCR beta V segments were observed in productive rearrangements about 90% or about 30% of the time, broadly matching IMGT annotations. Because the 87-base-pair reads could not distinguish some IMGT-functional V segments, including TRBV6-2 and TRBV6-3, those segments were excluded. In vitro tests confirmed that a few of the cytomegalovirus-associated TCR beta chains recognize cytomegalovirus antigens. An association between a missense DCLRE1C variant and V-gene and J-gene trimming of TCR beta chains was found in a later genetic analysis and replicated in an independent cohort. In both the original and validation cohorts, the classifier was reported to diagnose cytomegalovirus status with high specificity and sensitivity. In a later analysis, several top co-occurrence clusters were reported to appear linked to parvovirus B19, influenza, CMV and Epstein-Barr virus. For the cohort, immune exposure information was limited to CMV serostatus. Specific HLA alleles were associated with 15,000 to 20,000 TCR beta sequences at a false discovery rate of 0.05 in a later analysis. A further reported finding was that TCR beta sequences accurately predicted the HLA-A and HLA-B alleles for most subjects in the first cohort.

Libraries were built with the immunoSEQ multiplex PCR assay. A mixture of 60 forward primers for TCR Vbeta segments and 13 reverse primers for TCR Jbeta segments was used in the multiplex PCR. A multiplex PCR assay on genomic DNA amplified the CDR3 region of rearranged TCR beta genes. On the Illumina HiSeq System, the amplified TCR beta libraries were sequenced as 87-base-pair reads. As for the authors' bioinformatics: In a later analysis, some 80 million unique TCR beta chains were counted across the 500 to 700 repertoires, and around 10 million of these chains were shared by at least two donors. Raw reads were error-corrected and collapsed into unique sequences by a nearest-neighbor algorithm in which closely related sequences were merged to remove PCR and sequencing errors. V, D and J gene segments were assigned by aligning CDR3 sequences to IMGT reference sequences. For a sequence to be retained, a match of at least six nucleotides was required to both a V gene segment and a J gene segment. Rearrangements were classified as productive when the CDR3 lacked stop codons and remained in frame with V and J, and all other rearrangements were classified as non-productive. CDR3 was defined according to IMGT convention as the region running from the second conserved V-encoded cysteine to the conserved J-encoded phenylalanine. In an earlier analysis of 500 to 650 of the donors, sequences lacking an unambiguous match to a single V gene segment were excluded. In an earlier analysis of 587 of the donors, a V segment was called functional when productive rearrangements were above 56.7%, and segregating when the standard deviation between donors exceeded 5%. A statistical classification framework was built for diagnosing cytomegalovirus status from the catalog of TCR beta chain sequences. In a later analysis, V and J genes were assigned by comparing TCR nucleotide sequences against IMGT/GENE-DB human TR gene sequences. In a later analysis, CDR3 sequences and most-parsimonious VDJ recombination scenarios were assigned using the TCRdist pipeline. In a later analysis, each TCR beta chain was defined by its CDR3 amino acid sequence together with its V-gene family, and reads without a unique V-gene family were excluded. As a way to deal with suspected cross-contamination and a sequencing artifact, a later analysis dropped 500 to 700 nucleotide sequences that were highly shared and had low generation probability. In a later analysis, a clonal expansion index for each public chain was calculated from normalized within-repertoire ranks of inferred template counts. A later analysis computed generation probabilities with a VDJ recombination model fitted to out-of-frame rearrangements, and checked the results against IGoR. In a later analysis, hypergeometric tests were used to score TCR-TCR, TCR-HLA and TCR-CMV co-occurrence, with a repertoire-size bias correction applied to TCR pairs. False discovery rates were estimated in a later analysis by permuting HLA or CMV assignments 20 times. In a later analysis, co-occurring TCRs were grouped with DBSCAN, and TCRdist sequence similarity was added when clustering was performed within HLA-allele-positive subsets. For co-occurrence clustering, repertoires with fewer than 30,000 or more than 120,000 public chains were excluded, along with five repertoires with anomalous nucleotide sharing. Held by TCRdb, this immuneACCESS table contains in-frame sequences only and omits some clones. Under half of the omission traces to an unresolved V gene where checked; the cause of the rest is unknown. V, J and clone size are those of that table, while D and trimming were read from the DNA. The sample includes around 180,000 clones, with about 84% observed a single time. Clones ranked in the top ten supply 4.8% of the sample.

V lost 5 bases and J lost 4 bases; the stretch between them is 15 bases long. CDR1 and CDR2, per the germline V gene (reference sequence), are MNHEY and SMNVEV. Reading from cysteine to phenylalanine, the CDR3 counts 14 amino acids. Just CDR3 DNA is preserved here, 42 bases in frame from base 1. The cohort was made up of under 800 healthy bone marrow donors. At the time of sampling, all cohort members were nominally healthy, though unrecorded immune exposures were likely present. The donor tested CMV seronegative and was one of the 352 seronegative cohort members. A peripheral blood sample was collected from each donor, and TCR beta sequencing was performed on peripheral blood mononuclear cells. The Qiagen DNeasy Blood Extraction Kit was used to extract genomic DNA from the blood cell samples.

The rearranged segments are TRBV27 and TRBJ2-7; the D region possibly corresponds to TRBD2 (6 bases align). Sequencing used PBMCs. The TCR sequence derives from a young man in good health and CMV-seronegative. CDR3 loop: CASSPRGVGYEQYF. The base sequence is TGTGCCAGCAGTCCCCGCGGGGTGGGATACGAGCAGTACTTC.